This T cell receptor beta chain was captured in a study of T cell repertoires in cytomegalovirus infection. Study-level information: Based on public TCR beta signatures, there were indications of CMV infection and of a matching HLA type. The study, taken as a whole, reports: The ex vivo response showed dominance by HLA-C-restricted CMV-specific TCR beta clonotypes. The cumulative frequency of public TCR beta families distinguished individuals who carried CMV together with the relevant HLA.

The CDR3 contains 20 residues. Unmatched junction bases numbered 22, after V lost 3 bases and J lost 5 bases. Germline V gene lookup returns CDR1 SGHTA and CDR2 FQGNSA. Concerning this clonotype: Its specificity is unknown.

TCRdb passed the reads through MiXCR, listing each CDR3 protein once. Of roughly 720,000 distinct CDR3 sequences in the sample, roughly a third were seen once. This chain links TRBV7-2 with TRBJ2-3; TRBD2 agrees at 8 bases. This TCR was sampled from a human donor in good health (CMV status not recorded). Some clones in this sample may be carry-over from other donors' samples. Sequencing input: PBMCs. The CDR3 loop reads CASSLRSGLAGPGQGDTQYF. As DNA, the CDR3 is TGTGCCAGCAGCTTGAGGAGTGGCTTAGCGGGACCCGGGCAGGGAGATACGCAGTATTTT.